This T cell receptor beta chain appears in the sequencing data of a study of T cell responses to AZD1222 COVID-19 vaccine. Remarks on this clone: Its antigen is undetermined.

The data were produced by immunoSEQ multiplex PCR, yet TCRdb's version contains in-frame clones alone and is incomplete. The sample includes more than 95,000 clones, roughly 89% of them seen just once. This CDR3 comprises 12 residues. V lost 5 bases and J 3 bases, leaving 7 bases between the germline ends. Study results and limitations: Targeting of unmutated variant regions was reportedly seen in nearly half of spike-specific TCRs. The study sampled repertoires only after the peak T cell response.

The rearrangement joins TRBV12-3 or TRBV12-4 to TRBJ1-1, with D uncertain. The source is an adult in good health. This specimen was peripheral blood, taken on day 0 of AZD1222 vaccination. CDR3 in DNA: TGTGCCAGCAGTCCCCGGCACACTGAAGCTTTCTTT. Its protein product is CASSPRHTEAFF.